Listed below are T cell receptor beta chains from one sample, sequenced in a study of T cell responses to AZD1222 COVID-19 vaccine. Data came from immunoSEQ multiplex PCR; TCRdb stores just in-frame clones and leaves some out. The sample contains 120,000 to 150,000 clones, about nine tenths of which appear only once. The sample consisted of peripheral blood, taken on day 0 of AZD1222 vaccination. The receptors derive from an adult in good health. CDR3s leave out the opening cysteine and the closing phenylalanine or tryptophan.

J gene	V gene	CDR3 protein
TRBJ2-7	TRBV7-9	ASSPRAANSYEQY
TRBJ2-3	TRBV2	ASRPGLNTDTQY
TRBJ1-2	TRBV5-1	ASSLEGHRGYDYGYT
TRBJ1-3	TRBV12-5	ASAHNRGDKY
TRBJ2-2	TRBV29-1	SVEVGGMFGELF
TRBJ2-7	TRBV7-2	ASSLFSGLASEQY
TRBJ1-2	TRBV11-3	ASSPRTDLNYGYT
TRBJ2-1	TRBV14	ASSQDLLWTETYNEQF
TRBJ2-2	TRBV9	ASSARDRTNTGELF
TRBJ2-4	TRBV5-1	ASSPGGLAKNIQY
TRBJ2-7	TRBV6-5	ASKNRDRGVSEQY
TRBJ1-2	TRBV5-1	ASSLEAGLTYGYT
TRBJ1-3	TRBV30	AWSVGVGNTIY
TRBJ1-1	TRBV27	ASSLRGQTEAF
TRBJ1-1	TRBV7-2	ASSLGQGRGSTEAF
TRBJ1-2	TRBV5-6	ASSLQSSGYGYT
TRBJ2-7	TRBV18	ASSPLPGQGAYEQY
TRBJ1-4	TRBV19	ASRFGDEKLF
TRBJ1-3	TRBV2	ASSAREGGNTIY